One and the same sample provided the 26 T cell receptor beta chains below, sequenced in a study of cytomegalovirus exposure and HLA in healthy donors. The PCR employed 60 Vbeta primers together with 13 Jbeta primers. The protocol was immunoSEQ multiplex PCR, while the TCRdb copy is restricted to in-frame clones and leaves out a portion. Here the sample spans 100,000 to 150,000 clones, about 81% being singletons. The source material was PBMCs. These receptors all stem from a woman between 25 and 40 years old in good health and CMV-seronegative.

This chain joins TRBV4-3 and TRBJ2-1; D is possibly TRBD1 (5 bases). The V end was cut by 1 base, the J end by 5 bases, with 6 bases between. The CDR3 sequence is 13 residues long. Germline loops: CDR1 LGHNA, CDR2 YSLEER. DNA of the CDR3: TGCGCCAGCAGCCAAGTGGGGCACAATGAGCAGTTCTTC. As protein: CASSQVGHNEQFF.

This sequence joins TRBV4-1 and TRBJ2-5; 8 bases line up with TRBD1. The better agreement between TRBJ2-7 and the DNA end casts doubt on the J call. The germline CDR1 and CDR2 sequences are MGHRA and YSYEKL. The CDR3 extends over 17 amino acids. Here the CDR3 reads CASSQGLTGGTLYEQYF. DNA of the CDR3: TGCGCCAGCAGCCAAGGGCTAACAGGGGGGACTCTATACGAGCAGTACTTC.

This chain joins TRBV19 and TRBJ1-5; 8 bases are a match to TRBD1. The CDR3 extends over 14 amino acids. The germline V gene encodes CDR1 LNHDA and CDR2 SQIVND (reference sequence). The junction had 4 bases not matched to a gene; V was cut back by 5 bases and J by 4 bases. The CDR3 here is CASSLTGGNQPQHF. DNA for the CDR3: TGTGCCAGTAGTCTTACAGGGGGGAATCAGCCCCAGCATTTT.

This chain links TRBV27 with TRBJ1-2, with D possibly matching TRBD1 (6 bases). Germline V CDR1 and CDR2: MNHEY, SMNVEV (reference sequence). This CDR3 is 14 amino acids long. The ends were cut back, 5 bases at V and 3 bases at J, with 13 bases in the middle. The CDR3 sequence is CASSLKGGDYGYTF. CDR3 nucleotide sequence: TGTGCCAGCAGTCTCAAGGGGGGGGACTATGGCTACACCTTC.

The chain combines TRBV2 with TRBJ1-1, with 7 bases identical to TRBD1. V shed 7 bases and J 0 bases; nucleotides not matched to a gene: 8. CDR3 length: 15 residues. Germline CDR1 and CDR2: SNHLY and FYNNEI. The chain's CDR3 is CASTSQGGLNTEAFF. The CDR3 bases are TGTGCCAGCACTAGCCAGGGGGGTCTGAACACTGAAGCTTTCTTT.

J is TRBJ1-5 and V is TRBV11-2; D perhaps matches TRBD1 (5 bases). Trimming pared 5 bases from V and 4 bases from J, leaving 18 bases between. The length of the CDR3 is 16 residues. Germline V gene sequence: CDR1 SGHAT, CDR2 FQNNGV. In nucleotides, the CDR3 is TGTGCCAGCAGCCATTCAGGCGGGGGATCTAATCAGCCCCAGCATTTT. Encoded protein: CASSHSGGGSNQPQHF.

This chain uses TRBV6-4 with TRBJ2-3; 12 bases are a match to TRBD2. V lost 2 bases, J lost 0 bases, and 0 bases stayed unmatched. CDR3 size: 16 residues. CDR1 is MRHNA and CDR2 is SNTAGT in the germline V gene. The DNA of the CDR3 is TGTGCCAGCAGTGACGGGACTAGCGGGAGCACAGATACGCAGTATTTT. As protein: CASSDGTSGSTDTQYF.

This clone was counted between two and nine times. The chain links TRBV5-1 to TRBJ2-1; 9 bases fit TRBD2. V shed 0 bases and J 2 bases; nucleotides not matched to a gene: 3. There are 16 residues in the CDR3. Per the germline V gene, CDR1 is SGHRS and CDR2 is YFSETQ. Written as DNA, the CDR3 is TGCGCCAGCAGCTTGGGACTAGCGGAGACCTACAATGAGCAGTTCTTC. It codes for CASSLGLAETYNEQFF. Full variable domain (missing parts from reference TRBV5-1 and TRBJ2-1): KAGVTQTPRYLIKTRGQQVTLSCSPISGHRSVSWYQQTPGQGLQFLFEYFSETQRNKGNFPGRFSGRQFSNSRSEMNVSTLELGDSALYLCASSLGLAETYNEQFFGPGTRLTVL.

The CDR3 DNA reads as TGTGCCAGCAGCTTAGCGGCGGGGGAAACTCTCGCGAACACCGGGGAGCTGTTTTTT. Protein sequence: CASSLAAGETLANTGELFF. The chain uses TRBV7-3 and TRBJ2-2; 7 nucleotides match TRBD2. The length of the CDR3 is 19 residues. Germline loops: CDR1 SGHTA, CDR2 FQGTGA. Losses at the gene ends were 2 bases for V and 0 bases for J; bases not matched to a gene: 12.

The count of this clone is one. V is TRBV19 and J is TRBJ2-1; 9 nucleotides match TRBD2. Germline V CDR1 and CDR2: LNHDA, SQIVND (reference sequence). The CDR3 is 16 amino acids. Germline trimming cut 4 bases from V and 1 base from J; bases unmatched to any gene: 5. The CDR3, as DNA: TGTGCCAGTAGTACCGGGACTAGCCCGTCCTACAATGAGCAGTTCTTC. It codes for CASSTGTSPSYNEQFF.

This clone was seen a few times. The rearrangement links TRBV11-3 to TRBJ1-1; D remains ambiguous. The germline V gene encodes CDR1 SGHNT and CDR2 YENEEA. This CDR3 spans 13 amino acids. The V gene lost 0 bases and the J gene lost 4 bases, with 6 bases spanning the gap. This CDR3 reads CASSLEESTEAFF. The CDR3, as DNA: TGTGCCAGCAGCTTAGAGGAGTCCACTGAAGCTTTCTTT.

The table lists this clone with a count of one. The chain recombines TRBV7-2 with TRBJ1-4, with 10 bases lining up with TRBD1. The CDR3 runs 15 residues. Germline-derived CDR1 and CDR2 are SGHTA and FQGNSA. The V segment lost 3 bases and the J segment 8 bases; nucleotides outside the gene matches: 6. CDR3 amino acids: CASSFTGTGDEKLFF. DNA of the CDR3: TGTGCCAGCAGCTTCACCGGGACAGGGGACGAAAAACTGTTTTTT.

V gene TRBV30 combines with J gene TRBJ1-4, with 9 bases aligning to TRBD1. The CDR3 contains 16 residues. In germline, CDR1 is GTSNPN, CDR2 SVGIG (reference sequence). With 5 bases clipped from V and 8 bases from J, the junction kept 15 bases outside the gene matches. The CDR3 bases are TGTGCCTGGGAGCCCCGAGGGGGACAGGGAAGGGAAAAACTGTTTTTT. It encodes CAWEPRGGQGREKLFF.

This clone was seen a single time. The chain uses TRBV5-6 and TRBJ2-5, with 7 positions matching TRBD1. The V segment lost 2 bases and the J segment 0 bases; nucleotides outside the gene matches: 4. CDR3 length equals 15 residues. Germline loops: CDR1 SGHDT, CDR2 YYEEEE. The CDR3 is CASSFDRAYQETQYF. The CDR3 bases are TGTGCCAGCAGCTTCGACAGGGCCTACCAAGAGACCCAGTACTTC.

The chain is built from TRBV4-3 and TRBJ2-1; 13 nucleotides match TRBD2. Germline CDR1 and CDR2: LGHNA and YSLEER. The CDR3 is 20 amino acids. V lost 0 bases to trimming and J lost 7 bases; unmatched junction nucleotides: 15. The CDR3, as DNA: TGCGCCAGCAGCCAAGAACTAGCGGGAGGGGGAGGGCCGAGGGTAAATGAGCAGTTCTTC. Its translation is CASSQELAGGGGPRVNEQFF.

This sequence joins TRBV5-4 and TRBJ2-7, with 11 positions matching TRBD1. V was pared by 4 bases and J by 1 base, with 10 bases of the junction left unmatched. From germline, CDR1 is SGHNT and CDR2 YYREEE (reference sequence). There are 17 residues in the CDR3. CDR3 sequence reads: CASSAPEGQGASYEQYF. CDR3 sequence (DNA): TGTGCCAGCAGCGCCCCGGAAGGACAGGGGGCATCCTACGAGCAGTACTTC.

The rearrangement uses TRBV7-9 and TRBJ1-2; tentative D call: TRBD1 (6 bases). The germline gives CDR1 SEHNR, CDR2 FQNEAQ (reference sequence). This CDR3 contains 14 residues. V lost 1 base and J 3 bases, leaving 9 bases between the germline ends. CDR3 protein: CASSLEGVDYGYTF. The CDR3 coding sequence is TGTGCCAGCAGCTTAGAGGGGGTTGACTATGGCTACACCTTC.

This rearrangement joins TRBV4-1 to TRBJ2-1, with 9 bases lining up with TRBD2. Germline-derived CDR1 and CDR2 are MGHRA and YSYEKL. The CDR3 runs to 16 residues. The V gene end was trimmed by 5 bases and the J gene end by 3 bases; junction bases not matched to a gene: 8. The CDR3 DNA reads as TGCGCCAGCAGCAGCGATGGGCGGGGGGGCTACAATGAGCAGTTCTTC. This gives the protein CASSSDGRGGYNEQFF.

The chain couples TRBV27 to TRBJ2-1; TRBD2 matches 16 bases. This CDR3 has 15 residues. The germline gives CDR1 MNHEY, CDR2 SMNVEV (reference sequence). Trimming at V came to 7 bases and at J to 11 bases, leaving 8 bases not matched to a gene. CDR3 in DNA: TGTGCCAGCACCGGGACTAGCGGGAGGGCCAGCCAGCAGTTCTTC. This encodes CASTGTSGRASQQFF.

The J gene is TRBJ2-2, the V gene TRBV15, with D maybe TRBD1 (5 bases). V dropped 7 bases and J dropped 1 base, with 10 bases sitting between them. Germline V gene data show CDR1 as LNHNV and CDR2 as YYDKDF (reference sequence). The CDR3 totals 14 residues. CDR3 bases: TGTGCCACCACGGACACCCTGAACACCGGGGAGCTGTTTTTT. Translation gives CATTDTLNTGELFF.

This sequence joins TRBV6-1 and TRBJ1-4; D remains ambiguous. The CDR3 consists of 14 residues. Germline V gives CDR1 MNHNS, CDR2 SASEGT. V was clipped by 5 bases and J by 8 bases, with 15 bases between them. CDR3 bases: TGTGCCAGCAGTCCTGCGGTACCTGGCGAAAAACTGTTTTTT. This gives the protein CASSPAVPGEKLFF.

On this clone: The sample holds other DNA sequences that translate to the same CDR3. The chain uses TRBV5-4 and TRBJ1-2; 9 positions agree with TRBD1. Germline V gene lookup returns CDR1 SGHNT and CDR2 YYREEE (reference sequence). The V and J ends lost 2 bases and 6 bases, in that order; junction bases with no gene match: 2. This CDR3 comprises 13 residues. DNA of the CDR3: TGTGCCAGCAGCTTACAGGGGGCGGATGGCTACACCTTC. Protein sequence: CASSLQGADGYTF.

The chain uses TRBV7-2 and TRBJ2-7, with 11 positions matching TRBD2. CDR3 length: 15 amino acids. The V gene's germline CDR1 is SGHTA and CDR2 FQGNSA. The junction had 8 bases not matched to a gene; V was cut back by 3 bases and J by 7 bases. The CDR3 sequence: CASSFSLAGGREQYF. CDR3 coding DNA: TGTGCCAGCAGCTTCTCGCTAGCGGGGGGTAGGGAGCAGTACTTC.

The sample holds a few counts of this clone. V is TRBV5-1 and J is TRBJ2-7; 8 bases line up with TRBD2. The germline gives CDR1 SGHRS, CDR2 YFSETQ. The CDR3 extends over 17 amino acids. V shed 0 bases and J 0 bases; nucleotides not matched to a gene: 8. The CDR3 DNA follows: TGCGCCAGCAGCTTGGCAGCGGGGGCCTTAAGCTCCTACGAGCAGTACTTC. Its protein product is CASSLAAGALSSYEQYF.

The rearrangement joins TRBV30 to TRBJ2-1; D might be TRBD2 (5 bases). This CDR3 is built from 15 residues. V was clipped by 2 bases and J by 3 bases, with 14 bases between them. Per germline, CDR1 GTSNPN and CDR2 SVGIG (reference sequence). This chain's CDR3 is CAWSSGPTGYNEQFF. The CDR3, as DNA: TGTGCCTGGAGTAGCGGACCAACGGGCTACAATGAGCAGTTCTTC.

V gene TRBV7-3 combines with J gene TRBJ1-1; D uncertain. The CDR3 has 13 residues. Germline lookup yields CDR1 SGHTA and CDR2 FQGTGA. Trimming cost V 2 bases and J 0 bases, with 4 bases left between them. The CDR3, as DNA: TGTGCCAGCAGCTTAGAGGTGAACACTGAAGCTTTCTTT. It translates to CASSLEVNTEAFF.